The following is a T cell receptor (beta chain) sequence with its context. TCRdb keeps only in-frame clones here, not all; method: immunoSEQ multiplex PCR. Of about 8,800 clones listed, approximately 70% are singletons. This specimen comes from a study of chemoradiotherapy in HPV16-positive cancers. Trimming cost V 9 bases and J 5 bases, with 7 bases left between them. Germline-derived CDR1 and CDR2 are MNHNS and SASEGT. This CDR3 spans 10 amino acids. The source is a human donor with HPV-associated anogenital cancer. Sequenced here: tumor tissue, sampled from a patient who underwent chemoradiotherapy. This chain connects TRBV6-1 to TRBJ1-1; no reliable D call. CDR3 amino acids: CASRWTEAFF. The CDR3 bases are TGTGCCAGTCGGTGGACTGAAGCTTTCTTT.